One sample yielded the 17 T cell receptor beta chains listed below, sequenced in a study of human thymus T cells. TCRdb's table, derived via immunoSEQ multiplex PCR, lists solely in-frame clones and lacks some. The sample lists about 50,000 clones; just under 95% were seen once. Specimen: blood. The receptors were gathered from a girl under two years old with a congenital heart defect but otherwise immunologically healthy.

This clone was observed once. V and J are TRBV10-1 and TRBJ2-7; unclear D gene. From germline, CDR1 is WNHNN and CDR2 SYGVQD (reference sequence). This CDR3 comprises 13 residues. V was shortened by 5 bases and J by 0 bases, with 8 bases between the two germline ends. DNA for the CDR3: TGCGCCAGCAGTAAGAATAGCTCCTACGAGCAGTACTTC. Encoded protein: CASSKNSSYEQYF.

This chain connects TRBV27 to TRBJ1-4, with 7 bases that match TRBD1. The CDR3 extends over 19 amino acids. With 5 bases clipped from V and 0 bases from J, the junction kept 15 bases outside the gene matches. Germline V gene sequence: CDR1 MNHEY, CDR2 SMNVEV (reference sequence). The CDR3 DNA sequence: TGTGCCAGCAGTCCACTAAAGACAGGGTGGCAGGCAACTAATGAAAAACTGTTTTTT. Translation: CASSPLKTGWQATNEKLFF.

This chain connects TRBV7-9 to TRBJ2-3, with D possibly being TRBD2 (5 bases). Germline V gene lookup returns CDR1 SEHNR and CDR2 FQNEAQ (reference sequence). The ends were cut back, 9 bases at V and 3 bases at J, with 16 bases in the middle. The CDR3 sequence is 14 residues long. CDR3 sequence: CARNSRSGTDTQYF. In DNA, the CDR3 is TGTGCCAGGAATTCCCGTTCGGGGACAGATACGCAGTATTTT.

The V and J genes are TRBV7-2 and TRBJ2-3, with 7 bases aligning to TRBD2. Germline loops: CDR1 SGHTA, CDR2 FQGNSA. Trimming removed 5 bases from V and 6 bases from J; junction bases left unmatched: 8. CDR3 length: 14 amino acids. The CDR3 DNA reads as TGTGCCAGCAGCACCTTTGTCGGGAGGGATACGCAGTATTTT. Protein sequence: CASSTFVGRDTQYF.

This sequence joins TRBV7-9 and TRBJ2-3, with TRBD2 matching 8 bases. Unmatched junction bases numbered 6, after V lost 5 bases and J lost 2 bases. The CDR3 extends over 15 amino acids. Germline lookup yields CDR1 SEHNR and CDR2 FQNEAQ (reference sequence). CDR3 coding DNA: TGTGCCAGCAGCCTACCGACTAGCGCCACAGATACGCAGTATTTT. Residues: CASSLPTSATDTQYF.

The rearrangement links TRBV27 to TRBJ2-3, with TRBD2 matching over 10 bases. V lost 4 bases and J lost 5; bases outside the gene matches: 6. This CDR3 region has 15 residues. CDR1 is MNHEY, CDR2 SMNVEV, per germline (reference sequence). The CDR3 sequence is CASSSKREGRDTQYF. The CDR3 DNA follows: TGTGCCAGCAGTTCTAAGCGGGAGGGCCGAGATACGCAGTATTTT.

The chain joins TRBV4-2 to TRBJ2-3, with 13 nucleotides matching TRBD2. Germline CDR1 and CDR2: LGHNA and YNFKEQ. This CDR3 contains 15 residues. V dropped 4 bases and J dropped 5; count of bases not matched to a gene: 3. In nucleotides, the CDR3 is TGTGCCAGCAGCCTAACTAGCGGGAGGGTAGATACGCAGTATTTT. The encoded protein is CASSLTSGRVDTQYF.

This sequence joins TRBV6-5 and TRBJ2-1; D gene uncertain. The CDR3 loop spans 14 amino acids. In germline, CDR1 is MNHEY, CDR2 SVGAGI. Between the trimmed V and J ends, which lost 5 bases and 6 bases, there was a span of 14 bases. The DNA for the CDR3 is TGTGCCAGCAGTCACCGGGCGAACTCCAATGAGCAGTTCTTC. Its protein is CASSHRANSNEQFF.

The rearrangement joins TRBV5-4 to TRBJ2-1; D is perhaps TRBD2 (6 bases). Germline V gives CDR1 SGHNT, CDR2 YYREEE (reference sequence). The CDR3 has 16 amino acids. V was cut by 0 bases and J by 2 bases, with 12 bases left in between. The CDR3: CASSLGLVVTYNEQFF. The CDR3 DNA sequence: TGTGCCAGCAGCTTGGGACTAGTGGTGACCTACAATGAGCAGTTCTTC.

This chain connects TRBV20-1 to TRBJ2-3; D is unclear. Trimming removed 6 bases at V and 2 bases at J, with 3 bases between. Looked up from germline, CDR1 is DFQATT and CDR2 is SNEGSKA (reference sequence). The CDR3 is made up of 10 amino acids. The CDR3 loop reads CSATTDTQYF. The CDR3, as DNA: TGCAGTGCCACCACAGATACGCAGTATTTT.

This CDR3 reads CASGARDLRRDEAFF. The CDR3, as DNA: TGTGCCAGCGGGGCCAGGGACCTCCGAAGGGATGAAGCTTTCTTT. The rearrangement links TRBV6-1 to TRBJ1-1, with a possible D match to TRBD1 (5 bases). Trimming removed 8 bases at V and 7 bases at J, with 23 bases between. Per the germline V gene, CDR1 is MNHNS and CDR2 is SASEGT. The CDR3 totals 15 residues.

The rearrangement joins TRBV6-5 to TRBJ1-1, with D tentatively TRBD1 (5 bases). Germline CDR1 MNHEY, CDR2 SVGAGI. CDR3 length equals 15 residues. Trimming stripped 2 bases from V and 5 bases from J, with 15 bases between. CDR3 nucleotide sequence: TGTGCCAGCAGTTACCTTCGGGGGGGGTCGACTGAAGCTTTCTTT. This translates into CASSYLRGGSTEAFF.

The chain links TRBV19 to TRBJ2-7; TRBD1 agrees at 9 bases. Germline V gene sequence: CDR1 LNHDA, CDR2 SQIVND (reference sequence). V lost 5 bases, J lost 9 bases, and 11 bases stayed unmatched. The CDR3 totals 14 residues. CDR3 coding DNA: TGTGCCAGTAGTTCGGGACAGGGCCCGGGGAGGCAGTACTTC. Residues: CASSSGQGPGRQYF. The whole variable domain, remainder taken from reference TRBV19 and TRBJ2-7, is DGGITQSPKYLFRKEGQNVTLSCEQNLNHDAMYWYRQDPGQGLRLIYYSQIVNDFQKGDIAEGYSVSREKKESFPLTVTSAQKNPTAFYLCASSSGQGPGRQYFGPGTRLTVT.

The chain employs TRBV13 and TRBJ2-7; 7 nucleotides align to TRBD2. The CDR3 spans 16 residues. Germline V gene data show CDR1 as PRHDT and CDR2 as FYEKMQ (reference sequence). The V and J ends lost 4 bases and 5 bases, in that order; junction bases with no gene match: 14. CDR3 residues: CASSSQGGLAGNEQYF. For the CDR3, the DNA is TGTGCCAGCAGCTCCCAGGGAGGGCTAGCAGGAAACGAGCAGTACTTC.

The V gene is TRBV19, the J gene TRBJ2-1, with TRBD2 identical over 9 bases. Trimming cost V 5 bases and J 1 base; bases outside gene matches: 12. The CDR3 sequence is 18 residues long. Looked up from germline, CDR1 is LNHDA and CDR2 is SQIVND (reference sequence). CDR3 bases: TGTGCCAGTAGTCTGGTAGCGGGAGTTGGCGCGTCCTACAATGAGCAGTTCTTC. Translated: CASSLVAGVGASYNEQFF.

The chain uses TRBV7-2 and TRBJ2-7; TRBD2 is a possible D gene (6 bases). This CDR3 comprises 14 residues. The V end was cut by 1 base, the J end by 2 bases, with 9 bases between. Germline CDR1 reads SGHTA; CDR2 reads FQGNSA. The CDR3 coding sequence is TGTGCCAGCAGCTTAGGGGGCGGGACCTACGAGCAGTACTTC. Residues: CASSLGGGTYEQYF.

CDR3 coding DNA: TGCGCCAGCAGCCAAAGGGCCAATGAGCAGTTCTTC. Residues: CASSQRANEQFF. J is TRBJ2-1 and V is TRBV4-1; D unclear. The CDR3 is 12 residues long. The V gene lost 2 bases and the J gene lost 6 bases, with 5 bases spanning the gap. Germline V gene lookup returns CDR1 MGHRA and CDR2 YSYEKL.